This is a list of T cell receptor beta chains from one sample in a study of patients and donors after allogeneic stem cell transplantation. Via MiXCR, TCRdb re-called the RT-PCR reads, giving one row per CDR3 protein. The repertoire holds about 1,600 distinct CDR3 sequences, with approximately 23% as singletons. Sequenced input: blood, either unsorted or a sorted T cell fraction (not recorded which). The receptor set was obtained from a human donor who was either an allogeneic HSCT recipient or a stem cell or donor lymphocyte infusion donor (not recorded which). It is not recorded whose cells these are; they may come from a transplant donor. Each CDR3 is given with its conserved first and last residue. The order of the fields is J gene, D gene, V gene, clone size, CDR3 protein, CDR3 DNA. D genes are given only for firm matches. For some rows the clone size is stated as once, few or many, or as a class when expanded; others skip it.

J gene: TRBJ2-1; D gene: -; V gene: TRBV28; clone size: -; CDR3 protein: CASSLVHLNEQFF; CDR3 DNA: TGTGCCAGCAGTTTGGTACACCTCAATGAGCAGTTCTTC
J gene: TRBJ2-7; D gene: TRBD1; V gene: TRBV15; clone size: medium-sized; CDR3 protein: CATSRGTGVGEQYF; CDR3 DNA: TGTGCCACCAGCAGAGGAACAGGGGTGGGCGAGCAGTACTTC
J gene: TRBJ2-1; D gene: -; V gene: TRBV5-1; clone size: medium-sized; CDR3 protein: CASSFVGGVYNEQFF; CDR3 DNA: TGCGCCAGCAGCTTCGTGGGCGGGGTATACAATGAGCAGTTCTTC
J gene: TRBJ1-1; D gene: -; V gene: TRBV7-9; clone size: hyperexpanded; CDR3 protein: CASSLLNTEAFF; CDR3 DNA: TGTGCCAGCAGCTTACTGAACACTGAAGCTTTCTTT
J gene: TRBJ1-2; D gene: -; V gene: TRBV12-3/TRBV12-4; clone size: large; CDR3 protein: CASSFYGYTF; CDR3 DNA: TGTGCCAGCAGTTTTTATGGCTACACCTTC
J gene: TRBJ2-6; D gene: TRBD1; V gene: TRBV7-8; clone size: -; CDR3 protein: CASSTRTGNGWGSGANVLTF; CDR3 DNA: TGTGCCAGCAGCACCAGGACAGGGAACGGCTGGGGATCTGGGGCCAACGTCCTGACTTTC
J gene: TRBJ2-7; D gene: TRBD2; V gene: TRBV20-1; clone size: -; CDR3 protein: CSARLAGGPIYEQYF; CDR3 DNA: TGCAGTGCTAGATTGGCGGGGGGCCCTATTTACGAGCAGTACTTC
J gene: TRBJ2-2; D gene: -; V gene: TRBV7-2; clone size: -; CDR3 protein: CASSLRAGFTGELFF; CDR3 DNA: TGTGCCAGCAGCTTAAGGGCAGGCTTCACCGGGGAGCTGTTTTTT
J gene: TRBJ1-2; D gene: -; V gene: TRBV9; clone size: -; CDR3 protein: CASSPQAGPNYGYTF; CDR3 DNA: TGTGCCAGCAGCCCCCAAGCCGGGCCTAACTATGGCTACACCTTC
J gene: TRBJ2-1; D gene: TRBD2; V gene: TRBV18; clone size: few; CDR3 protein: CASSPQRDHNEQFF; CDR3 DNA: TGTGCCAGCTCCCCTCAGCGGGACCACAATGAGCAGTTCTTC
J gene: TRBJ2-1; D gene: -; V gene: TRBV11-3; clone size: large; CDR3 protein: CASSPGTYNEQFF; CDR3 DNA: TGTGCCAGCAGCCCCGGGACTTACAATGAGCAGTTCTTC
J gene: TRBJ1-5; D gene: -; V gene: TRBV30; clone size: -; CDR3 protein: CAWSPDSNQPQHF; CDR3 DNA: TGTGCCTGGAGCCCCGATAGCAATCAGCCCCAGCATTTT
J gene: TRBJ1-6; D gene: TRBD1; V gene: TRBV10-1; clone size: few; CDR3 protein: CASSGFPDRGPISLHF; CDR3 DNA: TGCGCCAGCAGTGGATTTCCGGACAGGGGCCCTATTTCCCTCCACTTT
J gene: TRBJ1-1; D gene: -; V gene: TRBV7-9; clone size: few; CDR3 protein: CASSPSRDTEAFF; CDR3 DNA: TGTGCCAGCAGCCCTTCCAGGGACACTGAAGCTTTCTTT
J gene: TRBJ2-7; D gene: -; V gene: TRBV19; clone size: -; CDR3 protein: CASSNGKYEQYF; CDR3 DNA: TGTGCCAGTAGTAACGGGAAATACGAGCAGTACTTC
J gene: TRBJ2-3; D gene: -; V gene: TRBV5-4; clone size: few; CDR3 protein: CASSLYGAPTDTQYF; CDR3 DNA: TGTGCCAGCAGCTTGTACGGGGCCCCCACAGATACGCAGTATTTT
J gene: TRBJ1-2; D gene: -; V gene: TRBV5-1; clone size: -; CDR3 protein: CASSLSRGNYGYTF; CDR3 DNA: TGCGCCAGCAGCTTGTCTAGGGGTAACTATGGCTACACCTTC
J gene: TRBJ2-7; D gene: -; V gene: TRBV4-3; clone size: large; CDR3 protein: CATSQLSYEQYF; CDR3 DNA: TGCGCCACCTCCCAGCTGTCCTACGAGCAGTACTTC